This paragraph covers one TCR beta chain sequence. The table lists this clone with a count of one. It has no known antigen specificity. Base qualities are missing; no much larger clone stands one base away. These data belong to a study of memory B cells and T cells in multiple sclerosis (dated by TCRdb to the late 2010s). As for the study more broadly: The study compared the TCR beta repertoires of autoproliferating peripheral T cells with those of brain lesion-infiltrating T cells in multiple sclerosis patients. A couple of multiple sclerosis patients, for whom either brain lesions at autopsy or brain-infiltrating cells from biopsy were available, were included in TCR sequencing.

What the study reported, not specific to this receptor: Because clone-set sizes varied across compartments, the counts of shared clonotypes were affected, making normalization necessary.

The immunoSEQ Platform was used to amplify TCRbeta CDR3 regions from extracted genomic DNA. The immunoSEQ assay combined multiplex PCR with high-throughput sequencing and a vendor bioinformatics pipeline. In the source study's methods: Non-productive sequences and CDR3s shorter than 4 amino acids were excluded, and clonotype frequencies were recalculated for each sample. In immunoSEQ Analyzer 2.0, shared clonotypes were identified as those with identical CDR3 amino acid, V gene and J gene sequences. To normalize repertoire overlap, the number of shared clonotypes was divided by the product of the two clone-set sizes and multiplied by 1000 to give arbitrary units. In TCRdb, the immuneACCESS table is reduced to in-frame sequences with V and J assigned. These tables do not hold every clone; where another copy was compared, an unresolved V gene accounts for under half, and the others remain unexplained. V, J and clone size were drawn from that table, and D and trimming were deduced from the DNA. The sample profile shows about 32,000 clones; about 82% of them were found once. Clones ranked in the top ten supply 2% to 3% of the sample.

Inclusive of the bounding cysteine and phenylalanine, the CDR3 is 16 residues long. Just CDR3 DNA is preserved here, 48 bases in frame from base 1. CDR1 and CDR2, per the germline V gene, are KGHSH and LQKENI. Trimming accounts for 4 bases at V and 4 bases at J, while the number of junction bases matched to no gene is 5. After CFSE-labeled PBMCs were cultured without a stimulus, the autoproliferating (CFSEdim) and non-proliferating (CFSEhi) T cell fractions were sequenced separately. A total of some 5x10^7 CFSE-labeled PBMCs were cultured for six to seven days without stimulus, and replicate wells were then pooled. PBMCs were labeled with roughly 0.5 uM CFSE and were cultured without exogenous stimuli in serum-free AIM-V medium. PBMCs were obtained by Ficoll density gradient centrifugation and kept cryopreserved until use. Using a FACSAria III, live 7-AAD-negative cells were sorted, then washed with PBS and stored frozen at -80 degrees C as dry pellets.

The specimen sequenced was PBMCs from blood kept in culture. The chain links TRBV18 with TRBJ2-2, and 11 junctional nucleotides match TRBD2. This sequence was found in a human donor with multiple sclerosis. Read as DNA, the sequence is TGTGCCAGCTCACTATTTGGGACTAGCGGCACCGGGGAGCTGTTTTTT. Translated, this is CASSLFGTSGTGELFF.